This T cell receptor (beta chain) was sequenced in a study of post-analysis software for immune sequencing data (dated by TCRdb to about 2015). Study-wide context: The recorded disease courses included relapsing-remitting, secondary progressive and progressive-relapsing multiple sclerosis, and some patients had no subtype annotation. A subset of samples was prepared in parallel using single-end sample barcoding, then pooled and co-amplified after Illumina adapter ligation. Patient repertoires were compared against 10 to 12 previously published healthy control repertoires from donors aged about 6 to 26 years. The research as a whole found: Patients showed significantly higher frequencies than controls for a handful of TRBV segments, among them TRBV5-6, TRBV5-1 and TRBV20-1. The control group was slightly older than the multiple sclerosis patient group. Strong co-clustering of samples prepared in the same batch was shown by direct clustering with F measure, prompting a batch-effect correction. Multiple sclerosis patients had significantly lower normalized Chao1 diversity than controls, a result that suggests substantial peripheral T-cell clonal expansion.

To demonstrate the VDJtools post-analysis software, the study profiled TCR beta repertoires from the peripheral blood of 13 young patients with multiple sclerosis. Multiple sclerosis patients were children and adolescents aged about 6 to 17 years. V loses 0 bases of germline sequence and J loses 5 bases, and the interval between the two ends is 10 bases. CDR1 and CDR2 were assigned from the germline V gene as KGHSH and LQKENI. The CDR3, from cysteine to phenylalanine, totals 14 residues. Kept here is only the CDR3 DNA, which spans 42 bases and is read in frame from base 1. Library preparation was by PCR. Sequencing was performed on an Illumina HiSeq 2500. To reduce PCR and sequencing biases, unique molecular identifiers were incorporated into the TCR beta cDNA libraries. Some 500,000 cDNA molecules were obtained per 1 to 10 million input T cells, so each molecule approximated one T cell. The patient libraries were prepared and sequenced with the same protocol used for the earlier healthy control dataset. Within a given batch, samples were prepared together, multiplexed and sequenced on the same HiSeq lane. The authors processed their data as follows. Raw barcoded reads were processed with MIGEC, and single-read molecular identifier groups were discarded before consensus assembly and CDR3 extraction. Clonotype tables were post-analysed with VDJtools, normalizing diversity by down-sampling all datasets to the smallest sample size. To correct batch-related cross-sample contamination, repertoire overlap clustering matched CDR3 amino acid sequences but not nucleotide sequences. TCRdb took the public reads, trimmed them with fastp at Q25, ran MiXCR for clone calling and kept in-frame beta chains. Rows are unified per CDR3 protein, each entry keeping the most common DNA and genes. The authors' filters were not applied to this entry. Recorded for this sample are hundreds of thousands of distinct CDR3 sequences; 30% of them occurred a single time. Together, the top ten hold roughly 0.57% of the sample.

Of note for this clonotype: This clone's antigen is unknown. No base-level quality is on record; no much larger clone is a single base apart.

The receptor comes from a girl aged 5-17 years with multiple sclerosis. This chain is built from TRBV18 and TRBJ2-5; matching of 6 bases hints at TRBD2 as the D gene. The sequenced sample consisted of blood. The DNA is as follows: TGTGCCAGCTCACCACCGACTAGGATGGAGACCCAGTACTTC. The encoded protein is CASSPPTRMETQYF.